The rows below give T cell receptor beta chains drawn from one sample of a study of blood T cell repertoires in COVID-19. Here immunoSEQ multiplex PCR was the method, and the copy in TCRdb shows in-frame clones only, minus some. The table lists 250,000 or so clones, roughly 86% of them singletons. Material for sequencing was peripheral blood. Receptors originate from a woman aged 55-70 years with COVID-19, enrolled during active disease. Each CDR3 is given with its conserved first and last residue. Fields, in order: D gene, J gene, V gene, clone size, CDR3 protein, CDR3 DNA. A D gene is named only where the DNA matches it firmly. Only part of the rows carry a size: once, few, many, or a class if the clone is expanded.

D gene: NA; J gene: TRBJ2-1; V gene: TRBV11-2; clone size: NA; CDR3 protein: CASSLNPGYNEQFF; CDR3 DNA: TGTGCCAGCAGCTTGAATCCCGGGTACAATGAGCAGTTCTTC
D gene: TRBD2; J gene: TRBJ2-5; V gene: TRBV19; clone size: NA; CDR3 protein: CASSMLAGYQETQYF; CDR3 DNA: TGTGCCAGTAGTATGCTAGCGGGATATCAGGAGACCCAGTACTTC
D gene: TRBD1; J gene: TRBJ2-6; V gene: TRBV5-1; clone size: once; CDR3 protein: CASTSSTDRAGANVLTF; CDR3 DNA: TGCGCCAGCACCTCCTCTACGGACAGGGCTGGGGCCAACGTCCTGACTTTC
D gene: TRBD1; J gene: TRBJ1-5; V gene: TRBV30; clone size: NA; CDR3 protein: CAWSGQGYSNQPQHF; CDR3 DNA: TGTGCCTGGAGTGGACAGGGTTATAGCAATCAGCCCCAGCATTTT
D gene: NA; J gene: TRBJ1-5; V gene: TRBV27; clone size: NA; CDR3 protein: CASTRGRRNQPQHF; CDR3 DNA: TGTGCCAGCACTAGAGGGAGGCGCAATCAGCCCCAGCATTTT
D gene: NA; J gene: TRBJ2-5; V gene: TRBV7-2; clone size: NA; CDR3 protein: CASSSGETQYF; CDR3 DNA: TGTGCCAGCAGCTCGGGAGAGACCCAGTACTTC
D gene: NA; J gene: TRBJ2-7; V gene: TRBV18; clone size: NA; CDR3 protein: CASSPPNRAGEQYF; CDR3 DNA: TGTGCCAGCTCACCACCGAACAGGGCTGGAGAGCAGTACTTC
D gene: TRBD2; J gene: TRBJ2-2; V gene: TRBV15; clone size: NA; CDR3 protein: CATSRPSGRATGELFF; CDR3 DNA: TGTGCCACCAGCAGACCTAGCGGGAGGGCGACCGGGGAGCTGTTTTTT
D gene: NA; J gene: TRBJ2-7; V gene: TRBV4-3; clone size: NA; CDR3 protein: CASSQEAGIQQYF; CDR3 DNA: TGCGCCAGCAGCCAAGAGGCGGGGATCCAGCAGTACTTC
D gene: NA; J gene: TRBJ1-1; V gene: TRBV5-8; clone size: NA; CDR3 protein: CASSKRRGGTEAFF; CDR3 DNA: TGTGCCAGCAGCAAACGGCGGGGGGGAACTGAAGCTTTCTTT
D gene: NA; J gene: TRBJ2-5; V gene: TRBV29-1; clone size: once; CDR3 protein: CSAVSQETQYF; CDR3 DNA: TGCAGCGCTGTCAGCCAAGAGACCCAGTACTTC
D gene: NA; J gene: TRBJ1-4; V gene: TRBV11-2; clone size: NA; CDR3 protein: CATSQGSNEKLFF; CDR3 DNA: TGTGCCACCAGCCAGGGTTCTAATGAAAAACTGTTTTTT
D gene: TRBD1; J gene: TRBJ2-4; V gene: TRBV28; clone size: NA; CDR3 protein: CASSLQGAGNIQYF; CDR3 DNA: TGTGCCAGCAGCCTGCAGGGGGCCGGAAACATTCAGTACTTC
D gene: NA; J gene: TRBJ1-1; V gene: TRBV12-3/TRBV12-4; clone size: NA; CDR3 protein: CASSLGTNTEAFF; CDR3 DNA: TGTGCCAGCAGCCTAGGCACGAACACTGAAGCTTTCTTT
D gene: NA; J gene: TRBJ2-7; V gene: TRBV9; clone size: NA; CDR3 protein: CASSVVLEGGGLYEQYF; CDR3 DNA: TGTGCCAGCAGCGTAGTACTTGAAGGAGGTGGGCTATACGAGCAGTACTTC
D gene: TRBD1; J gene: TRBJ1-5; V gene: TRBV30; clone size: NA; CDR3 protein: CAWREQGAVNQPQHF; CDR3 DNA: TGTGCCTGGAGAGAACAGGGGGCGGTCAATCAGCCCCAGCATTTT
D gene: NA; J gene: TRBJ2-2; V gene: TRBV18; clone size: NA; CDR3 protein: CASSTTGAPNTGELFF; CDR3 DNA: TGTGCCAGCTCCACAACGGGAGCCCCGAACACCGGGGAGCTGTTTTTT
D gene: NA; J gene: TRBJ1-1; V gene: TRBV12-5; clone size: NA; CDR3 protein: CASGFGGLNTEAFF; CDR3 DNA: TGTGCTAGTGGTTTCGGGGGGCTGAACACTGAAGCTTTCTTT
D gene: NA; J gene: TRBJ1-2; V gene: TRBV6-1; clone size: NA; CDR3 protein: CASSEALGAGYGYTF; CDR3 DNA: TGTGCCAGCAGTGAAGCGCTTGGGGCAGGCTATGGCTACACCTTC
D gene: NA; J gene: TRBJ2-7; V gene: TRBV29-1; clone size: NA; CDR3 protein: CSVDGADYEQYF; CDR3 DNA: TGCAGCGTTGATGGGGCCGACTACGAGCAGTACTTC
D gene: TRBD1; J gene: TRBJ2-7; V gene: TRBV5-1; clone size: once; CDR3 protein: CASSLTTGGGYEQYF; CDR3 DNA: TGCGCCAGCAGCTTGACCACAGGGGGAGGCTACGAGCAGTACTTC
D gene: NA; J gene: TRBJ1-3; V gene: TRBV3-1/TRBV3-2; clone size: NA; CDR3 protein: CASSQGHSGNTIYF; CDR3 DNA: TGTGCCAGCAGCCAAGGTCACTCTGGAAACACCATATATTTT
D gene: NA; J gene: TRBJ1-5; V gene: TRBV4-2; clone size: few; CDR3 protein: CASSPTGNSWQPQHF; CDR3 DNA: TGTGCCAGCAGCCCAACAGGGAATTCATGGCAGCCCCAGCATTTT
D gene: NA; J gene: TRBJ1-3; V gene: TRBV21-1; clone size: NA; CDR3 protein: CASGGTGPGNTIYF; CDR3 DNA: TGTGCCAGCGGGGGGACTGGGCCTGGAAACACCATATATTTT
D gene: TRBD2; J gene: TRBJ2-5; V gene: TRBV5-1; clone size: NA; CDR3 protein: CASSPGLAGGPETQYF; CDR3 DNA: TGCGCCAGCAGCCCGGGACTAGCGGGAGGGCCGGAGACCCAGTACTTC
D gene: NA; J gene: TRBJ2-7; V gene: TRBV27; clone size: NA; CDR3 protein: CASSSSRVSNEQYF; CDR3 DNA: TGTGCCAGCAGTTCATCCAGGGTTTCGAACGAGCAGTACTTC
D gene: NA; J gene: TRBJ1-2; V gene: TRBV7-2; clone size: NA; CDR3 protein: CASSLGGWGYTF; CDR3 DNA: TGTGCCAGCAGCTTAGGAGGTTGGGGCTACACCTTC
D gene: TRBD1; J gene: TRBJ2-5; V gene: TRBV10-2; clone size: NA; CDR3 protein: CASSEPGTGGFGETQYF; CDR3 DNA: TGCGCCAGCAGTGAGCCGGGGACAGGGGGCTTTGGAGAGACCCAGTACTTC
D gene: NA; J gene: TRBJ2-3; V gene: TRBV2; clone size: NA; CDR3 protein: CASSEASGTDTQYF; CDR3 DNA: TGTGCCAGCAGTGAAGCCTCAGGGACAGATACGCAGTATTTT
D gene: TRBD1; J gene: TRBJ1-1; V gene: TRBV11-2; clone size: NA; CDR3 protein: CASSLVPGQGFVTEAFF; CDR3 DNA: TGTGCCAGCAGCTTAGTGCCGGGACAGGGGTTCGTCACTGAAGCTTTCTTT
D gene: TRBD1; J gene: TRBJ2-3; V gene: TRBV24-1; clone size: once; CDR3 protein: CATSARDRGTDTQYF; CDR3 DNA: TGTGCCACCAGTGCCAGGGACAGGGGCACAGATACGCAGTATTTT
D gene: TRBD1; J gene: TRBJ1-1; V gene: TRBV11-2; clone size: NA; CDR3 protein: CASSRTGAEAFF; CDR3 DNA: TGTGCCAGCAGCCGTACAGGGGCTGAAGCTTTCTTT
D gene: NA; J gene: TRBJ1-2; V gene: TRBV6-5; clone size: NA; CDR3 protein: CASRTGGYGYTF; CDR3 DNA: TGTGCCAGCAGGACGGGAGGCTATGGCTACACCTTC
D gene: TRBD1; J gene: TRBJ1-1; V gene: TRBV18; clone size: NA; CDR3 protein: CASSLIRTGGMVNTEAFF; CDR3 DNA: TGTGCCAGCTCACTTATACGGACAGGGGGAATGGTGAACACTGAAGCTTTCTTT
D gene: NA; J gene: TRBJ2-2; V gene: TRBV19; clone size: NA; CDR3 protein: CASSGTGTGELFF; CDR3 DNA: TGTGCCAGTAGTGGGACTGGAACCGGGGAGCTGTTTTTT
D gene: NA; J gene: TRBJ1-2; V gene: TRBV6-2/TRBV6-3; clone size: NA; CDR3 protein: CASSSVGPAGYTF; CDR3 DNA: TGTGCCAGCAGTTCCGTGGGGCCCGCCGGCTACACCTTC
D gene: TRBD1; J gene: TRBJ1-4; V gene: TRBV29-1; clone size: NA; CDR3 protein: CSVDLGQGNEKLFF; CDR3 DNA: TGCAGCGTTGATCTAGGACAGGGGAATGAAAAACTGTTTTTT
D gene: TRBD2; J gene: TRBJ2-2; V gene: TRBV5-1; clone size: NA; CDR3 protein: CASNSGGPNTGELFF; CDR3 DNA: TGCGCCAGCAATTCGGGGGGGCCCAACACCGGGGAGCTGTTTTTT
D gene: NA; J gene: TRBJ1-5; V gene: TRBV28; clone size: NA; CDR3 protein: CASRVRGGASNQPQHF; CDR3 DNA: TGTGCCAGCAGAGTTAGGGGGGGCGCGAGCAATCAGCCCCAGCATTTT
D gene: NA; J gene: TRBJ2-7; V gene: TRBV15; clone size: NA; CDR3 protein: CATSRVFVRVSYEQYF; CDR3 DNA: TGTGCCACCAGCAGAGTTTTCGTAAGAGTCTCCTACGAGCAGTACTTC
D gene: NA; J gene: TRBJ1-2; V gene: TRBV28; clone size: few; CDR3 protein: CASSSGDGGYTF; CDR3 DNA: TGTGCCAGCAGTTCAGGGGACGGTGGCTACACCTTC
D gene: TRBD1; J gene: TRBJ2-7; V gene: TRBV6-6; clone size: NA; CDR3 protein: CASSGTGGDYEQYF; CDR3 DNA: TGTGCCAGCAGTGGGACAGGGGGCGACTACGAGCAGTACTTC
D gene: TRBD1; J gene: TRBJ1-5; V gene: TRBV30; clone size: NA; CDR3 protein: CAYRTGPNQPQHF; CDR3 DNA: TGTGCCTACAGGACAGGGCCGAATCAGCCCCAGCATTTT
D gene: NA; J gene: TRBJ2-5; V gene: TRBV28; clone size: NA; CDR3 protein: CASSLRLGGQGGETQYF; CDR3 DNA: TGTGCCAGCAGTTTACGACTCGGAGGTCAGGGAGGTGAGACCCAGTACTTC
D gene: TRBD1; J gene: TRBJ2-7; V gene: TRBV30; clone size: NA; CDR3 protein: CAWSPRYRGYEQYF; CDR3 DNA: TGTGCCTGGAGCCCCCGGTACAGGGGGTACGAGCAGTACTTC
D gene: NA; J gene: TRBJ1-1; V gene: TRBV29-1; clone size: NA; CDR3 protein: CSVFRGVTEAFF; CDR3 DNA: TGCAGCGTTTTCAGGGGAGTGACTGAAGCTTTCTTT
D gene: NA; J gene: TRBJ1-6; V gene: TRBV28; clone size: NA; CDR3 protein: CASSYSTPGGNSPLHF; CDR3 DNA: TGTGCCAGCAGTTACTCCACCCCGGGGGGTAATTCACCCCTCCACTTT
D gene: TRBD2; J gene: TRBJ2-2; V gene: TRBV4-1; clone size: NA; CDR3 protein: CASSQTSGLAAANTGELFF; CDR3 DNA: TGCGCCAGCAGCCAAACCTCGGGACTAGCGGCCGCGAACACCGGGGAGCTGTTTTTT